The rows below give T cell receptor beta chains drawn from one sample of a study of molecular identifiers for immune sequencing clone quantification. TCRdb independently ran MiXCR on the PCR reads; one entry per CDR3 protein. The table records around 8,000 distinct CDR3 sequences, 33% of them present only once. Specimen: naive CD8+ T cells from blood, with Jurkat cell RNA spiked in. The receptor source for this set is a human donor in good health. Some libraries in this study had Jurkat cell RNA spiked in. The CDR3 runs from the conserved cysteine through the conserved F or W. A D gene is named only where the DNA matches it firmly. Some rows have no size entry. The others give once, few or many, or a class for an expanded clone.

d_call: NA
clone_size: NA
v_call: TRBV6-2/TRBV6-3
j_call: TRBJ2-3
cdr3_nt: TGTGCCAGCAGTTACGAGGACGGAGGGGATACAGATACGCAGTATTTT
cdr3_aa: CASSYEDGGDTDTQYF

d_call: TRBD2
clone_size: few
v_call: TRBV11-2
j_call: TRBJ2-1
cdr3_nt: TGTGCCAGCAGCCCCGGACTAGCGAGGCAGTTCTTC
cdr3_aa: CASSPGLARQFF

d_call: NA
clone_size: medium-sized
v_call: TRBV9
j_call: TRBJ2-2
cdr3_nt: TGTGCCAGCAGCCCCCCGCGGAACACCGGGGAGCTGTTTTTT
cdr3_aa: CASSPPRNTGELFF

d_call: NA
clone_size: few
v_call: TRBV7-9
j_call: TRBJ2-7
cdr3_nt: TGTGCCAGCAGCCAGGGAGACTACGAGCAGTACTTC
cdr3_aa: CASSQGDYEQYF

d_call: NA
clone_size: few
v_call: TRBV27
j_call: TRBJ2-3
cdr3_nt: TGTGCCAGCAGTATGACTAGTACAGATACGCAGTATTTT
cdr3_aa: CASSMTSTDTQYF

d_call: NA
clone_size: NA
v_call: TRBV4-1
j_call: TRBJ2-3
cdr3_nt: TGCGCCAGCAGCCAGTGGGACCGAGGCACAGAAACGCAGTATTTT
cdr3_aa: CASSQWDRGTETQYF

d_call: TRBD2
clone_size: few
v_call: TRBV6-6
j_call: TRBJ2-7
cdr3_nt: TGTGCCAGCAGTTACTCACGAGGACTAGCGGGAGCAAGCGAGCAGTACTTC
cdr3_aa: CASSYSRGLAGASEQYF

d_call: NA
clone_size: NA
v_call: TRBV6-6
j_call: TRBJ2-3
cdr3_nt: TGTGCCAGCAGCGGAGGAGGAGTAGATACGCAGTATTTT
cdr3_aa: CASSGGGVDTQYF

d_call: TRBD2
clone_size: NA
v_call: TRBV6-2/TRBV6-3
j_call: TRBJ2-5
cdr3_nt: TGTGCCAGCAGTTACTCGACTAGCGGGGCCATTTCATTC
cdr3_aa: CASSYSTSGAISF

d_call: NA
clone_size: NA
v_call: TRBV7-2
j_call: TRBJ1-5
cdr3_nt: TGTGCCAGCAGCCCCCGACAGTATGGTAGCAATCAGCCCCAGCATTTT
cdr3_aa: CASSPRQYGSNQPQHF

d_call: NA
clone_size: medium-sized
v_call: TRBV11-2
j_call: TRBJ2-5
cdr3_nt: TGTGCCAGCAGGGTCGGCGAGACCCAGTACTTC
cdr3_aa: CASRVGETQYF

d_call: NA
clone_size: NA
v_call: TRBV27
j_call: TRBJ2-6
cdr3_nt: TGTGCCAGCAGTTTACAATTCTCTGGGGCCAACGTCCTGACTTTC
cdr3_aa: CASSLQFSGANVLTF

d_call: NA
clone_size: few
v_call: TRBV12-3/TRBV12-4
j_call: TRBJ1-1
cdr3_nt: TGTGCCAGCAATCCCGGGATAATGAACACTGAAGCTTTCTTT
cdr3_aa: CASNPGIMNTEAFF

d_call: NA
clone_size: few
v_call: TRBV27
j_call: TRBJ2-7
cdr3_nt: TGTGCCAGCAGTTTTGGACCGAGCTACGAGCAGTACTTC
cdr3_aa: CASSFGPSYEQYF

d_call: NA
clone_size: medium-sized
v_call: TRBV7-9
j_call: TRBJ2-7
cdr3_nt: TGTGCCAGCAGCGTCGCAGGGCCCTACGAGCAGTACTTC
cdr3_aa: CASSVAGPYEQYF

d_call: NA
clone_size: NA
v_call: TRBV4-3
j_call: TRBJ1-1
cdr3_nt: TGCCCCAGCAGCCAAGAAGCAGATCAAATGAACACTGAAGCTTTCTTT
cdr3_aa: CPSSQEADQMNTEAFF

d_call: TRBD2
clone_size: NA
v_call: TRBV15
j_call: TRBJ2-3
cdr3_nt: TGTGCCACCAGCAGAGATTGGCGGGAGCCAGATACGCAGTATTTT
cdr3_aa: CATSRDWREPDTQYF

d_call: NA
clone_size: few
v_call: TRBV18
j_call: TRBJ2-2
cdr3_nt: TGTGCCAGCTCGCGGACAGCCAGATCCGGGGAGCTGTTTTTT
cdr3_aa: CASSRTARSGELFF

d_call: NA
clone_size: few
v_call: TRBV10-3
j_call: TRBJ2-1
cdr3_nt: TGTGCCATCGACGAGGGTGGTGAGCAGTTCTTC
cdr3_aa: CAIDEGGEQFF

d_call: NA
clone_size: few
v_call: TRBV20-1
j_call: TRBJ2-7
cdr3_nt: TGCAGTGCTCAGGGGGCTAGCGGACTAACGGGCGAGCAGTACTTC
cdr3_aa: CSAQGASGLTGEQYF

d_call: NA
clone_size: NA
v_call: TRBV7-2
j_call: TRBJ2-5
cdr3_nt: TGTGCCAGCAGCTTAGAAATCGGCTACAAAGGACAAGAGACCCAGTACTTC
cdr3_aa: CASSLEIGYKGQETQYF

d_call: NA
clone_size: NA
v_call: TRBV6-2/TRBV6-3
j_call: TRBJ2-2
cdr3_nt: TGTGCCAGCTCTATCTCTGGGGAGCTGTTTTTT
cdr3_aa: CASSISGELFF

d_call: TRBD1
clone_size: few
v_call: TRBV27
j_call: TRBJ2-7
cdr3_nt: TGTGCCAGCAGTAATCGACAGGGGGCAGCATCCTACGAGCAGTACTTC
cdr3_aa: CASSNRQGAASYEQYF

d_call: TRBD2
clone_size: medium-sized
v_call: TRBV28
j_call: TRBJ2-3
cdr3_nt: TGTGCCAGCAGTTTCCCTAGCGGGAGGGTCACAGATACGCAGTATTTT
cdr3_aa: CASSFPSGRVTDTQYF

d_call: NA
clone_size: NA
v_call: TRBV7-2
j_call: TRBJ2-3
cdr3_nt: TGTGCCAGCAGCTTAGCCAAACGTGTGGGCTACGGAGCAGATACGCAGTATTTT
cdr3_aa: CASSLAKRVGYGADTQYF